This section outlines one TCR beta chain sequence together with its context. The table lists this clonotype with many counts. Its antigen is still unknown. No qualities accompany the bases; no much larger clone lies one base away. The sequencer listed for this sample is Illumina NovaSeq 6000. TCRalpha and TCRbeta cDNA libraries were built by 5'RACE with constant-segment primers, adding sample barcodes and unique molecular identifiers. Trizol reagent was used to extract RNA from every sample. Amplification of the libraries took two PCR steps, and the second step added a second sample barcode plus Illumina TruSeq adapters. Sequencing of the libraries was done on an Illumina NovaSeq, producing 2 x 150 bp paired-end reads. As for the original processing: The reads were demultiplexed and collapsed into UMI-guided consensus sequences using migec v1.2.7. Using mixcr v2.1.11, UMI consensuses were aligned to TRA and TRB V and J templates and then assembled into clonotypes. A clonotype was counted as expanded or contracted only when both edgeR and NoisET called the clonotype significant, with the noise models trained on biological replicates. edgeR calls used a false discovery rate-adjusted p below 0.01 and a log2 fold-change threshold of 1. As an exploratory analysis of dynamics, PCA with hierarchical clustering was applied to max-normalized trajectories of the 1000 most abundant clonotypes. Each responding clone was given a CD4 or CD8 phenotype based on the CD4+ and CD8+ repertoires, which had been sequenced separately. The public reads were reanalyzed by TCRdb: fastp trimming at Q25, MiXCR alignment, in-frame beta chains only. Every distinct CDR3 protein forms one entry, paired with its most common genes and DNA. TCRdb's processing, not the authors', yielded these V and J calls. Here the sample has around 450,000 distinct CDR3 sequences; 20% to 30% occur a single time. Of the sample, roughly 8.9% falls within the top ten clones.

V and J are trimmed by 9 bases and 7 bases, and the gene matches miss 14 bases of the junction. Including the terminal cysteine and phenylalanine, the CDR3 comprises 14 residues. The entry retains the CDR3 DNA only, 42 bases that are in frame from base 1. CDR1 and CDR2 are drawn from the germline V gene: SGHTA, FQGNSA. PBMCs were isolated by Ficoll-Paque density gradient centrifugation. This specimen belongs to a study of T-cell memory formation after mild COVID-19 (dated by TCRdb to about 2021). Background for the entire study: Most TCR sequence clusters were specific to one of the two donors. In a couple of donors, T-cell clones that expanded and contracted after mild COVID-19 were followed by sequencing TCRalpha and TCRbeta repertoires longitudinally. Two young, previously healthy adult volunteers made up the cohort, one male and one female.

What the work shows at the level of the full study, not this receptor alone: Clones that contracted from day 15 to 85 showed balanced CD4/CD8 phenotypes, whereas a second wave of clones that expanded from day 15 to 37 leaned towards CD4+. The study covered only a couple of mild cases, and larger cohorts including severe cases with pre-infection samples were considered necessary. Some responding clones were found in pre-infection memory, which suggests that pre-existing cross-reactive memory T cells took part in the SARS-CoV-2 response. Whether the second-wave clones peaking on day 37 were SARS-CoV-2 specific was not confirmed. Contracting CD4+ clones were found mainly in CM and EM memory subsets, while CD8+ clones were enriched in EMRA.

The chain was built from TRBV7-2 and TRBJ2-7; the junction holds 8 bases that match TRBD2. This clonotype originated in an adult woman who had mild COVID-19 (a few samples of this study predate the infection). The sample titles of this study are shuffled in the database, so cell type and time point are left out; the donor was told from shared clones. The specimen was PBMCs or a T cell subset sorted from them (not recorded which). The CDR3 protein sequence reads: CASNPSGGLGEQYF. The DNA reads as follows: TGTGCCAGTAATCCGTCGGGGGGGCTAGGAGAGCAGTACTTC.